These 24 T cell receptor beta chains originate from one sample sequenced in a study of radiotherapy plus CTLA-4 blockade in lung cancer. Clones were read by immunoSEQ multiplex PCR, and TCRdb kept only the in-frame ones, dropping some. The sample records 90,000 to 100,000 clones, roughly 88% being singletons. Source: peripheral blood, taken from a patient treated with radiotherapy plus ipilimumab. The source is a human donor with non-small cell lung cancer that progressed on radiotherapy plus ipilimumab.

The chain links TRBV12-5 to TRBJ2-5; TRBD2 might be the D (6 bases). Germline assignment: CDR1 LGHNT and CDR2 FRNRAP. The CDR3 consists of 16 residues. The germline V and J ends were trimmed by 4 bases and 5 bases, with 20 bases remaining between them. The CDR3 nucleotides are TGTGCTAGTGGTTCATACGGGGACTCTCTCACTGAGACCCAGTACTTC. Amino acids: CASGSYGDSLTETQYF.

The V call is TRBV5-1, the J call TRBJ2-1, with TRBD2 matching over 8 bases. The CDR3 sequence is 14 residues long. V shed 2 bases, J shed 6 bases, and the junction held 4 bases outside the gene matches. Germline CDR1 is SGHRS and CDR2 is YFSETQ. The CDR3 DNA sequence: TGCGCCAGCAGCTTTAGCGGGATGGGCAATGAGCAGTTCTTC. Translated, it gives CASSFSGMGNEQFF.

The V and J genes are TRBV18 and TRBJ2-5, with 7 bases identical to TRBD1. TRBJ2-7 matches the DNA end more closely, so the J call is doubtful. CDR3 length: 12 residues. Germline values: CDR1 KGHSH, CDR2 LQKENI. In DNA, the CDR3 is TGTGCCAGCTCACTGAGGACAGGCGAGCAGTACTTC. Translating gives CASSLRTGEQYF.

V gene TRBV21-1 combines with J gene TRBJ2-7. TRBV21-1 is described as a pseudogene. The CDR3 is 13 residues long. The CDR3 nucleotides are TGTGCCAGCAGCAGGGGGGCCGGGGACGAGCAGTACTTC. Translation: CASSRGAGDEQYF.

V is TRBV6-1 and J is TRBJ2-1, with 11 bases identical to TRBD2. Per germline, CDR1 MNHNS and CDR2 SASEGT. The J segment lost 4 bases and the V segment lost 6 bases, leaving 5 bases of the junction unmatched. CDR3 length: 15 residues. The CDR3, as DNA: TGTGCCAGCAGCCCTAGCGGGAGGATATACAATGAGCAGTTCTTC. Its translation is CASSPSGRIYNEQFF.

A remark on this clone: One end of the junction does not line up with germline, which may come from a read error. The chain links TRBV18 to TRBJ2-1; the match to TRBD2 covers 8 bases. The germline V gene encodes CDR1 KGHSH and CDR2 LQKENI. This CDR3 contains 16 residues. The chain's CDR3 is CASSPDRIAGRNEQFF. The CDR3, as DNA: TGCGCCAGCTCACCAGACCGGATAGCGGGAAGGAATGAGCAGTTCTTC.

CDR3 in DNA: TGTGCCAGCAGTGTCTTAGCGGGAGATACGCAGTATTTT. Translation gives CASSVLAGDTQYF. The chain carries TRBV25-1 and TRBJ2-3; 7 bases map to TRBD2. Germline V gene sequence: CDR1 MGHDK, CDR2 SYGVNS. V lost 4 bases, J lost 5 bases, and 3 bases stayed unmatched. The CDR3 is 13 amino acids.

The J gene is TRBJ2-2, the V gene TRBV28; D is ambiguous. Germline V gene lookup returns CDR1 MDHEN and CDR2 SYDVKM. The CDR3 contains 12 residues. Trimming cost V 4 bases and J 5 bases, with 5 bases left between them. The CDR3 nucleotides read TGTGCCAGCAGTTACAATACCGGGGAGCTGTTTTTT. This gives the protein CASSYNTGELFF.

V is TRBV5-1 and J is TRBJ2-1, with TRBD2 matching 8 bases. The V gene end was trimmed by 0 bases and the J gene end by 4 bases; junction bases not matched to a gene: 3. Germline CDR1 and CDR2: SGHRS and YFSETQ. CDR3 length: 15 amino acids. CDR3 coding DNA: TGCGCCAGCAGCTTGGCGGTAGCGGGATACAATGAGCAGTTCTTC. It translates to CASSLAVAGYNEQFF. Combining the CDR3 with reference TRBV5-1 and TRBJ2-1 gives the whole variable domain KAGVTQTPRYLIKTRGQQVTLSCSPISGHRSVSWYQQTPGQGLQFLFEYFSETQRNKGNFPGRFSGRQFSNSRSEMNVSTLELGDSALYLCASSLAVAGYNEQFFGPGTRLTVL.

V usage is TRBV7-2 and J usage is TRBJ2-5, with 8 bases lining up with TRBD2. CDR3 size: 14 residues. The ends lost 3 bases at V and 6 bases at J; junction bases unmatched: 6. Germline-derived CDR1 and CDR2 are SGHTA and FQGNSA. The CDR3 DNA is TGTGCCAGCAGCTTGAGCGGGAGTGTTCAGACCCAGTACTTC. Translation: CASSLSGSVQTQYF.

This clone was counted only a few times. The gene calls are TRBV5-4 and TRBJ2-1; a weak D match, TRBD1 (5 bases). The CDR3 extends over 14 amino acids. Per germline, CDR1 SGHNT and CDR2 YYREEE (reference sequence). V lost 1 base and J lost 7, with 12 bases in between. The CDR3 DNA follows: TGTGCCAGCAGCTTGCGTCAGGGCACAAATGAGCAGTTCTTC. This encodes CASSLRQGTNEQFF.

This chain links TRBV5-6 with TRBJ2-7; 10 bases line up with TRBD2. With V trimmed by 4 bases and J by 0 bases, 7 bases remained unmatched. Per the germline V gene, CDR1 is SGHDT and CDR2 is YYEEEE. The CDR3 consists of 16 residues. The chain's CDR3 is CASSHSLAGTSYEQYF. In DNA, the CDR3 is TGTGCCAGCAGCCATTCACTAGCGGGGACCTCCTACGAGCAGTACTTC. The full variable domain, in which reference TRBV5-6 and TRBJ2-7 provide the parts outside the CDR3, is DAGVTQSPTHLIKTRGQQVTLRCSPKSGHDTVSWYQQALGQGPQFIFQYYEEEERQRGNFPDRFSGHQFPNYSSELNVNALLLGDSALYLCASSHSLAGTSYEQYFGPGTRLTVT.

This clone has only one observation. V and J are TRBV10-3 and TRBJ1-1; D is unresolved. Trimming shortened V by 6 bases and J by 11 bases, and 19 bases separated the two germline ends. This CDR3 region has 13 residues. Germline V gives CDR1 ENHRY, CDR2 SYGVKD. This CDR3 reads CAISQGVAPEAFF. In DNA, the CDR3 is TGTGCCATCAGCCAAGGAGTGGCACCGGAGGCTTTCTTT.

This clone was seen a single time. V usage is TRBV9 and J usage is TRBJ2-1, with TRBD2 matching 7 bases. CDR1 is SGDLS and CDR2 is YYNGEE in the germline V gene. The ends lost 10 bases at V and 5 bases at J; junction bases unmatched: 9. There are 13 residues in the CDR3. The CDR3: CASSSGVNNEQFF. In DNA form, the CDR3 reads TGTGCCTCATCCAGCGGGGTCAACAATGAGCAGTTCTTC. Variable domain in full (rest from reference TRBV9 and TRBJ2-1): DSGVTQTPKHLITATGQRVTLRCSPRSGDLSVYWYQQSLDQGLQFLIQYYNGEERAKGNILERFSAQQFPDLHSELNLSSLELGDSALYFCASSSGVNNEQFFGPGTRLTVL.

In the case of this clone: The same CDR3 can be traced to other DNA sequences in this sample. This CDR3 reads CASSLGSTDTQYF. The CDR3 bases are TGCGCCAGCAGCTTGGGGAGCACAGATACGCAGTATTTT. The chain recombines TRBV5-1 with TRBJ2-3; D gene uncertain. Per germline, CDR1 SGHRS and CDR2 YFSETQ. The CDR3 runs 13 residues. V shed 0 bases and J shed 0 bases, with 2 bases lying between them.

The sample holds a few counts of this clone. This chain uses TRBV14 with TRBJ2-1, with no clear D. Germline lookup yields CDR1 SGHDN and CDR2 FVKESK. This CDR3 contains 16 residues. Trimming stripped 4 bases from V and 2 bases from J, with 15 bases between. CDR3 in amino acids: CASSLTLVPPYNEQFF. The CDR3 DNA reads as TGTGCCAGCAGCCTTACCCTAGTCCCCCCCTACAATGAGCAGTTCTTC.

V usage is TRBV19 and J usage is TRBJ2-2, with 9 bases fitting TRBD2. There are 15 residues in the CDR3. CDR1 is LNHDA and CDR2 is SQIVND in the germline V gene (reference sequence). The J segment lost 5 bases and the V segment lost 9 bases, leaving 10 bases of the junction unmatched. CDR3 sequence reads: CASLSGRGGTGELFF. The DNA for the CDR3 is TGTGCCAGCCTTAGCGGGAGAGGAGGAACCGGGGAGCTGTTTTTT.

The V gene is TRBV10-1, the J gene TRBJ2-1, with D possibly matching TRBD1 (5 bases). Per germline, CDR1 WNHNN and CDR2 SYGVQD (reference sequence). The CDR3 has 13 amino acids. V was clipped by 5 bases and J by 8 bases, with 13 bases between them. CDR3 DNA sequence: TGCGCCAGCAGTTCCTCCCAGGGCTATGAGCAGTTCTTC. Translated, it gives CASSSSQGYEQFF.

This chain connects TRBV6-6 to TRBJ2-3, with 7 bases that match TRBD1. CDR1 is MNHNY, CDR2 SVGAGI, per germline (reference sequence). CDR3 length equals 15 residues. Unmatched junction bases numbered 14, after V lost 6 bases and J lost 8 bases. The CDR3 loop reads CASRGGGDGGPTQYF. CDR3 sequence (DNA): TGTGCCAGCAGAGGGGGCGGTGATGGCGGACCTACGCAGTATTTT.

In its sample, this clone was seen a few times. The genes are TRBV5-6 and TRBJ1-3, with 7 positions matching TRBD1. The CDR3 length is 15 residues. Trimming at V came to 4 bases and at J to 5 bases, leaving 9 bases not matched to a gene. CDR1 is SGHDT and CDR2 is YYEEEE in the germline V gene. CDR3 in amino acids: CASSLGQHSRNTIYF. As DNA, the CDR3 is TGTGCCAGCAGCCTGGGACAGCATAGTAGAAACACCATATATTTT.

The chain combines TRBV9 with TRBJ1-4; 7 nucleotides line up with TRBD1. Per germline, CDR1 SGDLS and CDR2 YYNGEE. Unmatched junction bases numbered 8, after V lost 4 bases and J lost 5 bases. The CDR3 runs to 15 residues. CDR3 region: CASSPKETGNEKLFF. The DNA of the CDR3 is TGTGCCAGCAGCCCCAAGGAGACAGGGAATGAAAAACTGTTTTTT.

As for this clone: Other DNA sequences in the same sample also yield this CDR3. This chain links TRBV6-4 with TRBJ1-3; TRBD1 agrees at 7 bases. Germline V gives CDR1 MRHNA, CDR2 SNTAGT. The CDR3 covers 17 residues. J lost 1 base, V lost 8 bases, and 14 bases had no gene match. The CDR3 loop reads CASGLWEGACSGNTIYF. CDR3 DNA: TGTGCCAGCGGGTTATGGGAGGGGGCTTGTTCTGGAAACACCATATATTTT.

The V and J genes are TRBV4-1 and TRBJ1-1; no clear D. Germline lookup yields CDR1 MGHRA and CDR2 YSYEKL. This CDR3 comprises 13 residues. Trimming removed 1 base at V and 1 base at J, with 4 bases between. CDR3 DNA sequence: TGCGCCAGCAGCCAAGGGTCGAACACTGAAGCTTTCTTT. Translated: CASSQGSNTEAFF.

This chain uses TRBV11-2 with TRBJ2-5; 11 nucleotides match TRBD2. Germline assignment: CDR1 SGHAT and CDR2 FQNNGV. The CDR3 runs 15 residues. The V and J ends lost 2 bases and 5 bases, in that order; junction bases with no gene match: 4. CDR3 sequence reads: CASSLLAGGEETQYF. The CDR3 nucleotides read TGTGCCAGCAGCTTATTAGCGGGGGGGGAGGAGACCCAGTACTTC.